This is a list of T cell receptor beta chains from one sample in a study of blood T cell repertoires in COVID-19. Some clones are missing from TCRdb's copy, which holds only in-frame ones; the method was immunoSEQ multiplex PCR. Among about 360,000 clones listed, 86% were seen once. The sequencing sample was made of peripheral blood. Receptor source: a woman aged 55-75 years with COVID-19, enrolled during active disease. Each CDR3 is given with its conserved first and last residue. The D gene is left open where the match is weak. Clone sizes are given selectively: once, few, many, or a class where the clone is expanded.

D	V	J	size	CDR3
TRBD1	TRBV15	TRBJ2-6	NA	CATWTGASSGANVLTF
TRBD2	TRBV7-8	TRBJ2-1	NA	CASSRLGSGGSYNEQFF
TRBD2	TRBV9	TRBJ2-3	NA	CASSVNPGLAGGTDTQYF
NA	TRBV11-3	TRBJ2-3	NA	CASSGGGDTQYF
NA	TRBV6-5	TRBJ1-2	NA	CASSSHEKASGYTF
TRBD2	TRBV27	TRBJ2-3	NA	CASTHGLAGDTQYF
NA	TRBV3-1/TRBV3-2	TRBJ2-7	NA	CASSLRTVYEQYF
TRBD2	TRBV5-1	TRBJ2-1	NA	CASSRGSSGGSYNEQFF
NA	TRBV7-3	TRBJ1-2	NA	CASSLTGDRHGYTF
TRBD2	TRBV19	TRBJ2-2	NA	CATTLGLAGGPDTGELFF
TRBD1	TRBV3-1/TRBV3-2	TRBJ1-5	NA	CASSQDQGASNQPQHF
TRBD1	TRBV29-1	TRBJ1-3	few	CSARQGATDTIYF
TRBD2	TRBV19	TRBJ2-7	NA	CASSHGTSGYEQYF
NA	TRBV11-2	TRBJ1-3	NA	CASSLAYSSGNTIYF
TRBD1	TRBV28	TRBJ1-2	NA	CASGQGAGFYGYTF
TRBD1	TRBV9	TRBJ1-2	NA	CASSVGQGEGYTF
TRBD2	TRBV24-1	TRBJ2-1	NA	CATSDFEAGKQFF
NA	TRBV19	TRBJ2-6	NA	CASTTRAASSGANVLTF
TRBD1	TRBV7-3	TRBJ1-2	NA	CASSQDREYGYTF
TRBD2	TRBV5-1	TRBJ2-2	NA	CASSPGLAGGPTGELFF
NA	TRBV7-3	TRBJ2-1	once	CASSLANNEQFF
NA	TRBV19	TRBJ2-7	NA	CASSTLAEDRYEQYF
NA	TRBV5-1	TRBJ1-1	NA	CASTEGQNTEAFF
TRBD1	TRBV7-2	TRBJ2-3	NA	CASSSWTGSITSTDTQYF
NA	TRBV19	TRBJ2-3	NA	CASSIDLWAPTDTQYF
NA	TRBV10-2	TRBJ2-5	NA	CASSPGSLDQYF
NA	TRBV5-1	TRBJ1-6	NA	CASSQNPGNSPLHF
NA	TRBV19	TRBJ2-3	NA	CASSTSGVTDTQYF
TRBD1	TRBV3-1/TRBV3-2	TRBJ1-2	NA	CASSLGQMGYTF
TRBD1	TRBV9	TRBJ2-2	NA	CASKRTGNTGELFF
NA	TRBV5-5	TRBJ2-7	NA	CASSATGSSYEQYF
TRBD1	TRBV11-2	TRBJ2-7	NA	CASSSIKTGESSYEQYF
TRBD1	TRBV6-1	TRBJ2-3	NA	CASSVSPGQLSDTQYF
NA	TRBV5-6	TRBJ2-3	NA	CASSSGDTDTQYF
TRBD1	TRBV5-1	TRBJ2-7	NA	CASTLVGTGGFYEQYF
TRBD1	TRBV6-5	TRBJ1-2	NA	CASSYSRGGGKYGYTF